This T cell receptor beta chain was retrieved from a study of identical twins. The study's findings and limits: While abundant cord blood beta clonotypes carried fewer insertions, memory repertoires showed no such pattern.

A universal primer site came from template switching; cDNA carried unique molecular identifiers. One entry per CDR3 protein, called by TCRdb with MiXCR from the 5' RACE reads. There are 500,000 to 550,000 distinct CDR3 sequences in the sample; roughly 21% occur only once, and 0.8% to 1% lies in the top ten. A note on this clonotype: Antigen: not known.

CDR1 is MNHEY, CDR2 SMNVEV, per germline (reference sequence). The CDR3 is 16 amino acids. Losses at the gene ends were 2 bases for V and 2 bases for J; bases not matched to a gene: 6. This same sample was also part of a study on T cells expressing NK-cell markers.

V usage is TRBV27 and J usage is TRBJ2-1, with 7 bases identical to TRBD2. This TCR derives from a woman aged 18-29 years in good health. Input material: CD4+ T cells sorted from blood. CDR3 protein: CASSLLGGNPYNEQFF. DNA of the CDR3: TGTGCCAGCAGTTTACTGGGGGGGAACCCCTACAATGAGCAGTTCTTC.